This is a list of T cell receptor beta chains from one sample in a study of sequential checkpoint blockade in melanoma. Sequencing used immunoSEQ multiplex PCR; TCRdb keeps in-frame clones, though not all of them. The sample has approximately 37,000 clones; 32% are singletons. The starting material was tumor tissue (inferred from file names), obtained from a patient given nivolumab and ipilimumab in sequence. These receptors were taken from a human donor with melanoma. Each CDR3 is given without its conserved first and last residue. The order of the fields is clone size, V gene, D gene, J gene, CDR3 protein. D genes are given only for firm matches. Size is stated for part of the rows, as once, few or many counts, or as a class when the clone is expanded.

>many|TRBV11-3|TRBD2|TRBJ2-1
ASSLVLAGYNEQF
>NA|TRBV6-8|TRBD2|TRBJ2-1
ASSLWSSGSYNEQF
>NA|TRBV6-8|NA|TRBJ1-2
ASWGADYGYT
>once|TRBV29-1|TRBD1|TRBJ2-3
SVPGQGVWTDTQY
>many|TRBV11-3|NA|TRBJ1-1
ASSLTTSNTEAF
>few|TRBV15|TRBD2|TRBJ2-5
ATRTGLATNQETQY
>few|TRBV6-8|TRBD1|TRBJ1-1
ASSTGQGGTEAF
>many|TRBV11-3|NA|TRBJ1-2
ASSSITDSYGYT
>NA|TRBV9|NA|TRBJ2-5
ASSVLGGKETQY
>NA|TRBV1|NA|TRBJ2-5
ASSQELQVAQETQY
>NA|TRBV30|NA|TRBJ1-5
AWSENGDQPQH
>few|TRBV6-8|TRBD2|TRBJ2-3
ASSYSGGNTDTQY
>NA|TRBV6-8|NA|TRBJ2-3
ASRVGIGADTQY
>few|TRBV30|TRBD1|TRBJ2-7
AWSGLRQGIEQY
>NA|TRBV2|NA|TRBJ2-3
ASRRALGTDTQY
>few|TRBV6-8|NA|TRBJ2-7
ASSYSLNYEQY
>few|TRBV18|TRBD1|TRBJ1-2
ASSAQEGARYGYT